Sequencing of this T cell receptor (beta chain) was carried out in a study of molecular identifiers for immune sequencing clone quantification. Study conclusions and caveats: Clones carrying above 20 RNA copies accounted for over 99% of effector molecules, under 1% in naive cells.

This clonotype was seen ten or more times. Its antigen remains unknown. Previously described methods and listed TCR primers produced bulk TCR libraries. MiXCR, applied by TCRdb to the PCR reads, yields one record per CDR3 protein. The sample contains 600,000 to 650,000 distinct CDR3 sequences, roughly 21% of which appear only once. The CDR3 loop spans 15 amino acids. The germline V and J ends were trimmed by 4 bases and 1 base, with 10 bases remaining between them. Germline CDR1 SEHNR, CDR2 FQNEAQ (reference sequence). Sequencing was carried out using naive CD8+ T cells from blood, with Jurkat cell RNA spiked in. Subset defined: FACS-sorted CD8+CD4-CCR7+CD45RA+ naive T cells. The chain recombines TRBV7-9 with TRBJ2-2; no definite D call. The clonotype was recovered from a human donor in good health. Some libraries in this study had Jurkat cell RNA spiked in. The chain's CDR3 is CASSSPDGNTGELFF. As DNA, the CDR3 is TGTGCCAGCAGCTCCCCAGACGGGAACACCGGGGAGCTGTTTTTT.